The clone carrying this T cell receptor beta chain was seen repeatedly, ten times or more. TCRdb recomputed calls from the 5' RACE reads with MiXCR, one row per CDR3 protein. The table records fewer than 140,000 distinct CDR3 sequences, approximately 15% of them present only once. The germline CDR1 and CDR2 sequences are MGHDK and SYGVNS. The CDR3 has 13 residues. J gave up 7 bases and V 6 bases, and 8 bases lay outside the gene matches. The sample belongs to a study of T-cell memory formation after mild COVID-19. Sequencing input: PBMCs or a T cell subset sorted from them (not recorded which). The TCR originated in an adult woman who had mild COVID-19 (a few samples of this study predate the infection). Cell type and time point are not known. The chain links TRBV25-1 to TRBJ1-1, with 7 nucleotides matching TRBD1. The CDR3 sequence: CASSPLDRDEAFF. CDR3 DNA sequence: TGTGCCAGCAGCCCACTTGACAGGGATGAAGCTTTCTTT.